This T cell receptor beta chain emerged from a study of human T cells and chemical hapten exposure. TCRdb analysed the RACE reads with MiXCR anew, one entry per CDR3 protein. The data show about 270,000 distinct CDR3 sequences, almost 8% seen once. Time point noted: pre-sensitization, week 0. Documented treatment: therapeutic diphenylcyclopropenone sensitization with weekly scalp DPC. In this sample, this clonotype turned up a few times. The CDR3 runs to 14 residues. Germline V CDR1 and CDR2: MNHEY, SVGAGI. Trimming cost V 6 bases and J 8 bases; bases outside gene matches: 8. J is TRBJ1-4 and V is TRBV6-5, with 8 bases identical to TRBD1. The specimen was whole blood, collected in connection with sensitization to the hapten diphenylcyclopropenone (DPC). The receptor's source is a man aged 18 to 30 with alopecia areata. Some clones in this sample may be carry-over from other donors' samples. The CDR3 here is CASRVDREAEKLFF. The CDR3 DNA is TGTGCCAGCAGAGTGGACAGGGAGGCCGAAAAACTGTTTTTT.